This T cell receptor beta chain was identified during a study of cytomegalovirus exposure and HLA in healthy donors (dated by TCRdb to 2015 to 2018). At the level of the whole study: An earlier analysis of some 500 of the donors reported roughly 270 Gb of sequence data and 100 million to 130 million unique TCR beta sequences from about 200 million T cells. To study patterns of TCR occurrence, a later analysis re-analyzed previously published TCR beta repertoires from 650 to 750 donors and added high-resolution HLA genotyping. An earlier analysis of approximately 580 of the donors used high-throughput TCR beta sequencing to judge whether each TCR beta V gene segment behaved as functional or pseudogenic. Four or five DR-DQ haplotypes were handled as single units for association and clustering because linkage in the cohort was strong. All discovery cohort repertoires had been generated on a single sequencing platform. An early release that covered 500 to 800 HLA-typed donors contained around 330 gigabases of sequencing data and 70 million to 100 million unique TCR sequences. In addition to the first cohort of around 670 subjects, a separate validation cohort of over 90 different subjects was used. The aim of the study was to test whether cataloging public T cell receptors could identify signatures of past pathogen exposure. On average, roughly 250,000 unique TCR beta nucleotide sequences were sequenced per donor among more than 350 genotyped donors of the cohort, with 15% to 20% of those sequences being non-productive. Rather than using new phenotypic data, the later analysis identified candidate immune exposures from TCR beta sequences and from how often those sequences occurred across donors. Donor age, sex, ethnicity and CMV serostatus were compiled together with the repertoire data. A later genetic analysis took genome-wide SNP genotypes for about 55% of the 666 donors and used that subset as a discovery cohort. Typing coverage differed by locus: A, B, C, DRB1 and DQB1 were typed in about 620-640 donors, DQA1 in approximately 520, DPA1 in 600 to 610, and DPB1 in 400 to 480. The study profiled the T cell repertoires of hundreds of subjects by immunosequencing and related them to cytomegalovirus serostatus. HLA typing included class I and class II loci at four-digit resolution. Of the 350 to 450 genotyped donors, roughly 85% fell in the genetic ancestry cluster associated with self-reported Caucasian donors. High-throughput TCR immunosequencing, statistical association of individual TCRs with disease status, and machine learning were combined to predict cytomegalovirus infection status.

With regard to this clone: Its recognized antigen is unknown. No much larger clone is present one base from it, and per-base qualities are unavailable.

Summary of the overall study and its limitations: Most TCR sequences were seen in very few donors, while some public TCRs were found in many individuals. Some IMGT-functional V segments, including TRBV6-2 and TRBV6-3, could not be distinguished by the 87-base-pair reads and were therefore excluded. A group of highly shared sequence variants was considered likely to be a technical artifact of the sequencing pipeline. The authors suggested that the approach could potentially be extended to other disease states and immunological phenotypes. Specific HLA alleles were associated with over 15,000 TCR beta sequences at a false discovery rate of 0.05 in a later analysis. According to a later analysis, parvovirus B19, influenza, CMV and Epstein-Barr virus appeared linked to several top co-occurrence clusters. Linkage disequilibrium might explain the correlated functional status among segregating V segments, but an unknown experimental factor could not be excluded. The earlier analysis of 587 of the donors excluded approximately 17 rarely observed V segments, including chromosome 9 orphons, because counts were too low. A further reported finding was that TCR beta sequences accurately predicted the HLA-A and HLA-B alleles for most subjects in the first cohort. A later analysis found that HLA-associated TCR beta chains were more clonally expanded and had lower generation probabilities than equally common non-associated chains. Sequencing depth was assumed to be roughly uniform across donors in the presence/absence analyses, though that assumption may not hold. In a later genetic analysis, a missense DCLRE1C variant was associated with V-gene and J-gene trimming of TCR beta chains, and the association was replicated in an independent cohort. The cohort was sequenced for TCR beta chains only, and without alpha or paired-chain data the features that could be detected were limited. According to a later analysis, most CMV-associated TCR beta chains appeared to be HLA-restricted, and the HLA associations seemed to be driven largely by CMV exposure. In an earlier analysis of around 600 of the donors, most TCR beta V segments appeared in productive rearrangements about 87% or about 30% of the time, broadly matching IMGT annotations. A total of 164 TCR beta chains were listed by the study as associated with cytomegalovirus. In both the original and validation cohorts, the classifier was reported to diagnose cytomegalovirus status with high specificity and sensitivity. In a later genetic analysis, fewer N-insertions in productive TCRs were reported among donors in an Asian-associated ancestry cluster than the roughly 700-donor mean. Because HLA typing was missing for some donors at each locus, association tests included only the typed subset. When HLA alleles, especially DR and DQ, strongly co-occurred, TCR associations were difficult to assign to individual alleles. For the cohort, immune exposure information was limited to CMV serostatus. In vitro tests confirmed that three of the cytomegalovirus-associated TCR beta chains recognize cytomegalovirus antigens. A later analysis found that TCR association rates varied across HLA loci, with DRB1 alleles showing the most associated TCRs and HLA-C alleles the fewest.

Ends trimmed: V by 5 bases, J by 5 bases; bases unmatched to a gene: 7. Including cysteine and phenylalanine, the CDR3 has 14 amino acids. Only CDR3 DNA remains: 42 bases, in frame from the first base. Looking up the germline V gene (reference sequence) yields CDR1 MNHEY and CDR2 SMNVEV. Library preparation was by the immunoSEQ multiplex PCR assay. For the multiplex PCR, a mixture combining 60 forward primers for TCR Vbeta segments and 13 reverse primers for TCR Jbeta segments was used. The CDR3 region of rearranged TCR beta genes was amplified from genomic DNA with a multiplex PCR assay. Amplified TCR beta libraries were sequenced as 87-base-pair reads on the Illumina HiSeq System. As for the original processing: Across the 700 or so repertoires, a later analysis counted tens of millions of unique TCR beta chains, approximately 10 million of which were shared by at least two donors. Raw reads were error-corrected and collapsed into unique sequences by a nearest-neighbor algorithm in which closely related sequences were merged to remove PCR and sequencing errors. V, D and J gene segments were assigned by aligning CDR3 sequences to IMGT reference sequences. Each retained sequence needed at least a six-nucleotide match to both a V gene segment and a J gene segment. A rearrangement counted as productive if the CDR3 had no stop codons and remained in frame with V and J, and every other rearrangement counted as non-productive. Following IMGT convention, CDR3 was defined as the stretch from the second conserved V-encoded cysteine to the conserved J-encoded phenylalanine. The earlier analysis of a few hundred of the donors excluded sequences that lacked an unambiguous match to a single V gene segment. An earlier analysis of fewer than 650 of the donors classified V segments as functional when productive rearrangements were above 56.7% and as segregating when the standard deviation between donors was above 5%. A statistical classification framework was built for diagnosing cytomegalovirus status from the catalog of TCR beta chain sequences. V and J gene assignment, in a later analysis, came from comparing TCR nucleotide sequences with IMGT/GENE-DB human TR gene sequences. Using the TCRdist pipeline, a later analysis assigned CDR3 sequences along with most-parsimonious VDJ recombination scenarios. In a later analysis, each TCR beta chain was defined by its CDR3 amino acid sequence together with its V-gene family, and reads without a unique V-gene family were excluded. A later analysis removed 450 to 600 highly shared, low-generation-probability nucleotide sequences to deal with suspected cross-contamination and a sequencing artifact. In a later analysis, a clonal expansion index was calculated for each public chain from normalized within-repertoire ranks of inferred template counts. A later analysis computed generation probabilities with a VDJ recombination model fitted to out-of-frame rearrangements, and checked the results against IGoR. A later analysis scored TCR-TCR, TCR-HLA and TCR-CMV co-occurrence with hypergeometric tests, applying a repertoire-size bias correction to TCR pairs. In a later analysis, false discovery rates were estimated by permuting HLA or CMV assignments 20 times. In a later analysis, co-occurring TCRs were grouped with DBSCAN, and TCRdist sequence similarity was added when clustering was performed within HLA-allele-positive subsets. Repertoires with fewer than 30,000 or more than 120,000 public chains, plus five repertoires with anomalous nucleotide sharing, were excluded from co-occurrence clustering. TCRdb holds this immuneACCESS table with in-frame rearrangements only. Some clones are missing; in checked studies, unresolved V genes explain under half, and the rest has no known cause. V and J calls and clone size are copied from that table; D and trimming were computed from the DNA. The sample contains approximately 190,000 clones, roughly 80% of them found a single time. About 0.84% of the sample lies in the top ten.

The cohort was made up of approximately 670 healthy bone marrow donors. Cohort members were all nominally healthy when sampled, although unrecorded immune exposures were likely present. The donor was CMV seronegative and belonged to the group of 350 or so seronegative cohort members. Every donor gave a peripheral blood sample, and the peripheral blood mononuclear cells from that sample were used for TCR beta sequencing. Genomic DNA was extracted from the blood cell samples with the Qiagen DNeasy Blood Extraction Kit. This chain joins TRBV27 to TRBJ2-7, with TRBD1 matching 9 junction bases. Sequencing was performed on PBMCs. This TCR was sampled from a woman under 30 in good health and CMV-seronegative. The DNA sequence is TGTGCCAGCAGTGGGTCTACAGGGGGCGACGAGCAGTACTTC. Its protein product is CASSGSTGGDEQYF.